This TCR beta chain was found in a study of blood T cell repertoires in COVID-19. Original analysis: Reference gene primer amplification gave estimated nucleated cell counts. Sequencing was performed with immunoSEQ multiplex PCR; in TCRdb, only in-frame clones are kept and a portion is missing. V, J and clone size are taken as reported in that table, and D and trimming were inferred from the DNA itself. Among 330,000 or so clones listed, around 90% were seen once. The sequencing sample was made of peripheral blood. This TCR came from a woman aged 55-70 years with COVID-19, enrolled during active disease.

This chain's CDR3 is CASSLWARGPAGYTF. In DNA, the CDR3 is TGTGCCAGCAGCTTATGGGCCAGGGGGCCCGCTGGCTACACCTTC. The J gene is TRBJ1-2, the V gene TRBV7-9, with 8 bases matching TRBD1. The length of the CDR3 is 15 residues. V gave up 2 bases and J gave up 7 bases; unmatched junction bases: 9. From germline, CDR1 is SEHNR and CDR2 FQNEAQ (reference sequence).